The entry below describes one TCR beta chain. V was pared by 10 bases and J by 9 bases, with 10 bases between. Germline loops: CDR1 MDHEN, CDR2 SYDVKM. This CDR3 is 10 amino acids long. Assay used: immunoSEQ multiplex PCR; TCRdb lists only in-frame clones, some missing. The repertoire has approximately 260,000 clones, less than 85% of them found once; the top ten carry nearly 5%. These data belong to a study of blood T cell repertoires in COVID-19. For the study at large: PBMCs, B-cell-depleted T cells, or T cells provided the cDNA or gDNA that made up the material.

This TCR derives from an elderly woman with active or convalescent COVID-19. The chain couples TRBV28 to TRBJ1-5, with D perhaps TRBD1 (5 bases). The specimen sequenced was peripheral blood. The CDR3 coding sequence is TGTGCCACCAGGGAGGGGCCCCAGCATTTT. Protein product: CATREGPQHF.